The clone carrying this TCR beta chain was observed at least ten times. The record originates from a study of blood T cell repertoires in COVID-19. Measured with immunoSEQ multiplex PCR; TCRdb has only the in-frame clones, and not every one. The repertoire holds 250,000 to 350,000 clones, 70% to 90% seen once, with 10% to 15% in the top ten. This CDR3 is 15 amino acids long. The germline V gene has CDR1 SEHNR and CDR2 FQNEAQ (reference sequence). Trimming left V 4 bases short and J 3 bases short, with 16 bases between. This TCR was sampled from a woman between 65 and 79 years old with COVID-19, enrolled during active disease. The chain links TRBV7-9 to TRBJ2-7, with D tentatively TRBD2 (5 bases). The sample taken for sequencing was peripheral blood. The CDR3 here is CASSSEGADDYEQYF. The CDR3 DNA follows: TGTGCCAGCAGCTCCGAAGGAGCGGACGACTACGAGCAGTACTTC.